One sample yielded the 4 T cell receptor beta chains listed below, sequenced in a study of T cell responses to AZD1222 COVID-19 vaccine (dated by TCRdb to 2020 to 2022). The time point tag for this specimen amounts to: baseline before first vaccination. The library was made by the immunoSEQ multiplex PCR assay. TCRdb carries this immuneACCESS record with in-frame sequences only. Its versions omit some clonotypes, under half of them owing to an unresolved V gene in the studies checked, with the rest unexplained. This sample lists around 140,000 clones; 89% were detected once. 2.5% to 3% of the sample lies in the top ten. The sample was peripheral blood, taken on day 0 of AZD1222 vaccination. The receptor set was obtained from an adult in good health.

The rearrangement joins TRBV9 to TRBJ1-6, with a weak D call TRBD1 (5 bases). V shed 5 bases and J shed 7 bases, with 16 bases lying between them. Per germline, CDR1 SGDLS and CDR2 YYNGEE. This CDR3 is 15 amino acids long. Written as DNA, the CDR3 is TGTGCCAGCAGACAAAGCGACAGTTACAATTCACCCCTCCACTTT. Translating gives CASRQSDSYNSPLHF.

The chain links TRBV28 to TRBJ2-5; weak D call: TRBD1 (5 bases). CDR3 length equals 13 residues. V lost 3 bases to trimming and J lost 0 bases, with 5 bases between them. Germline values: CDR1 MDHEN, CDR2 SYDVKM. The DNA for the CDR3 is TGTGCCAGCAGTTTGGACAACCAAGAGACCCAGTACTTC. Translated: CASSLDNQETQYF.

V usage is TRBV21-1 and J usage is TRBJ2-7; no DNA check was done on the table's D call, TRBD1. TRBV21-1 is designated a pseudogene. This CDR3 contains 14 residues. The DNA for the CDR3 is TGTGCCAGCATGTGTCCCGGGACAGGGTTGACGCAGTACTTC. Protein sequence: CASMCPGTGLTQYF.

The chain couples TRBV11-2 to TRBJ1-3, with 7 nucleotides matching TRBD1. This CDR3 has 19 amino acids. In germline, CDR1 is SGHAT, CDR2 FQNNGV. V was pared by 6 bases and J by 2 bases, with 19 bases of the junction left unmatched. The CDR3 loop is CASRLVRARGKAPGNTIYF. For the CDR3, the DNA is TGTGCCAGCAGACTAGTAAGAGCCAGGGGGAAAGCCCCTGGAAACACCATATATTTT. The entire variable domain, with the rest obtained from reference TRBV11-2 and TRBJ1-3, is as follows: EAGVAQSPRYKIIEKRQSVAFWCNPISGHATLYWYQQILGQGPKLLIQFQNNGVVDDSQLPKDRFSAERLKGVDSTLKIQPAKLEDSAVYLCASRLVRARGKAPGNTIYFGEGSWLTVV.